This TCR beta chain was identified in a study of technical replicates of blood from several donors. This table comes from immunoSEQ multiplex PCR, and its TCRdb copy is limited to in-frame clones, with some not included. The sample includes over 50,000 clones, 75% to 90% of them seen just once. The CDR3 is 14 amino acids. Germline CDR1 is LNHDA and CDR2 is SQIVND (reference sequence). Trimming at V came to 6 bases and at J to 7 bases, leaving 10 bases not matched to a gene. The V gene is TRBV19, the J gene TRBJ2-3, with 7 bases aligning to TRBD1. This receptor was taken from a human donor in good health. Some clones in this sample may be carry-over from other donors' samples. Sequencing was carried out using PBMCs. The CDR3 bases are TGTGCCAGTAGAAGGGGGCAAGGGATACATACGCAGTATTTT. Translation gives CASRRGQGIHTQYF.